This T cell receptor (beta chain) derives from a study of blood T cell repertoires in COVID-19. Study context: Spain, Italy and the United States supplied samples that represented acute and convalescent COVID-19. T cells, B-cell-depleted T cells, or PBMCs supplied cDNA or gDNA.

Germline lookup yields CDR1 KGHSH and CDR2 LQKENI. This CDR3 spans 12 amino acids. Trimming pared 1 base from V and 5 bases from J, leaving 2 bases between. Produced via immunoSEQ multiplex PCR; TCRdb's table is partial and in-frame only. This repertoire shows some 110,000 clones, roughly 80% found once; its top ten account for 6.5% to 10%. The sequencing sample was made of peripheral blood. The chain links TRBV18 to TRBJ2-2; unclear D gene. This clonotype originated in a man between 65 and 79 years old with acute or convalescent COVID-19. Here the CDR3 reads CASSPLTGELFF. Here the CDR3 DNA reads TGTGCCAGCTCACCACTAACCGGGGAGCTGTTTTTT.